These 3 T cell receptor beta chains were all obtained from the same sample, sequenced in a study of T cells expressing NK-cell markers. TCRdb reprocessed the 5' RACE reads, with one entry per CDR3 protein and no DNA. The sample table includes about 460,000 distinct CDR3 sequences. Sequencing input: blood T cells: a sorted CD56 or NKG2C T cell subset, CD4+ or CD8+ T cells, or bulk PBMC T cells (not recorded which). Every receptor here comes from a woman aged 50 to 60 in good health.

The genes are TRBV5-1 and TRBJ2-2. The CDR3 has 12 amino acids. Germline loops: CDR1 SGHRS, CDR2 YFSETQ. CDR3 sequence: CASSLLSGELFF.

V is TRBV6-5 and J is TRBJ1-1; TCRdb proposes TRBD1, but this gene call is untestable without DNA. Germline V CDR1 and CDR2: MNHEY, SVGAGI. This CDR3 region has 15 residues. Here the CDR3 reads CASSYNLGVGTEAFF.

The rearrangement uses TRBV12-3 or TRBV12-4 and TRBJ1-1; TCRdb designates TRBD1, a call that cannot be tested without DNA. This CDR3 spans 11 amino acids. The CDR3: CASSLKGAAFF.